This T cell receptor beta chain derives from a study of cytomegalovirus exposure and HLA in healthy donors. General study points: Testing in vitro showed a few CMV-associated chains specific for CMV antigens. Reports showed the classifier diagnosing cytomegalovirus status with high specificity and sensitivity.

Remarks on this clone: Its cognate antigen is unknown.

Germline V gene data show CDR1 as MGHDK and CDR2 as SYGVNS. The CDR3 covers 13 residues. Trimming cost V 6 bases and J 2 bases, with 10 bases left between them. The donors belonged to the roughly 110-subject validation cohort, separate from the approximately 670-subject first cohort. Libraries were prepared by immunoSEQ multiplex PCR; TCRdb keeps only in-frame clonotypes and omits some of them. The table records about 150,000 clones, approximately 90% of them present only once. The chain joins TRBV25-1 to TRBJ2-5; a possible D gene is TRBD1 (5 bases). The specimen was PBMCs. This TCR came from a woman younger than 45 in good health and CMV-seropositive. The CDR3 loop reads CASRGRRQETQYF. The CDR3, as DNA: TGTGCCAGCAGGGGGCGGAGACAAGAGACCCAGTACTTC.